These 2 T cell receptor beta chains came from one sample sequenced in a study of metastatic and nonmetastatic thyroid tumors. Through MiXCR, TCRdb re-clonotyped the PCR reads. The data contain about 64,000 clones, roughly 16% of them singletons. Treatment of any kind had been given to no patient before thyroid surgery. The sequenced material came from blood. The receptors come from a male donor with papillary thyroid cancer or a benign thyroid nodule (not recorded which). Some clones in this sample may be carry-over from other donors' samples.

This clone was counted ten times or more. The V and J genes are TRBV28 and TRBJ1-1; D is ambiguous. CDR3 length: 12 residues. Trimming took off 5 bases at V and 10 bases at J, with 14 bases between the two ends. The germline gives CDR1 MDHEN, CDR2 SYDVKM. The CDR3 loop is CASSPGPQRAFF. The CDR3 region has the DNA TGTGCCAGCAGTCCCGGCCCCCAGCGAGCTTTCTTT.

This clone was recorded at least ten times. The V gene is TRBV20-1, the J gene TRBJ2-7, with 8 bases that match TRBD1. Germline assignment: CDR1 DFQATT and CDR2 SNEGSKA (reference sequence). V was pared by 6 bases and J by 6 bases, with 13 bases of the junction left unmatched. This CDR3 is built from 14 residues. For the CDR3, the DNA is TGCAGTGCCCCTCAAGGGGCAGGGGGCTTCGAGCAGTACTTC. Translated: CSAPQGAGGFEQYF.